The 20 T cell receptor beta chains reported below all come from one sample, sequenced in a study of cytomegalovirus exposure and HLA in healthy donors. PCR was performed using 60 Vbeta and 13 Jbeta primers. The repertoire was sequenced with immunoSEQ multiplex PCR; TCRdb's copy has only in-frame clones and lacks some. The table has about 180,000 clones, around 75% seen once; the top ten hold roughly 3%. Sample: PBMCs. Receptors originate from a male donor in good health and CMV-seronegative.

The chain joins TRBV27 to TRBJ2-1; possible D gene TRBD1, 5 bases. Looked up from germline, CDR1 is MNHEY and CDR2 is SMNVEV (reference sequence). V was trimmed by 1 base and J by 9 bases, leaving 16 bases between them. The length of the CDR3 is 15 residues. CDR3 region: CASSLYSPQGGEQFF. Here the CDR3 DNA reads TGTGCCAGCAGTTTATACTCCCCCCAGGGTGGTGAGCAGTTCTTC.

The chain recombines TRBV6-5 with TRBJ2-1; D might be TRBD2 (6 bases). The CDR3 is 14 residues long. The germline V and J ends were trimmed by 6 bases and 3 bases, with 12 bases remaining between them. From germline, CDR1 is MNHEY and CDR2 SVGAGI. The CDR3 DNA reads TGTGCCAGCAGCCCCGGACTATTCTACAATGAGCAGTTCTTC. It encodes CASSPGLFYNEQFF.

This rearrangement joins TRBV30 to TRBJ2-5; D is unresolved. Germline values: CDR1 GTSNPN, CDR2 SVGIG (reference sequence). V was cut by 3 bases and J by 2 bases, with 13 bases left in between. The length of the CDR3 is 14 residues. CDR3 DNA: TGTGCCTGGAGATTTTCTACGGTTCAAGAGACCCAGTACTTC. Encoded protein: CAWRFSTVQETQYF.

V gene TRBV11-2 combines with J gene TRBJ1-5; 8 bases agree with TRBD1. Losses at the gene ends were 5 bases for V and 6 bases for J; bases not matched to a gene: 6. This CDR3 has 14 residues. CDR1 SGHAT and CDR2 FQNNGV come from the germline V gene. This chain's CDR3 is CASSLGQGGQPQHF. The DNA of the CDR3 is TGTGCCAGCAGCCTAGGACAGGGCGGTCAGCCCCAGCATTTT.

The chain links TRBV18 to TRBJ2-3; maybe TRBD2 (5 bases). This CDR3 comprises 12 residues. Germline CDR1 and CDR2: KGHSH and LQKENI. V lost 4 bases to trimming and J lost 6 bases, with 8 bases between them. CDR3 sequence: CASSRGVDTQYF. As DNA, the CDR3 is TGTGCCAGCTCACGGGGAGTGGATACGCAGTATTTT.

The chain recombines TRBV6-5 with TRBJ2-6, with 9 bases fitting TRBD1. CDR3 size: 15 residues. Germline V gene data show CDR1 as MNHEY and CDR2 as SVGAGI. Trimming cost V 10 bases and J 3 bases; bases outside gene matches: 7. The CDR3 reads CATGQGIGGANVLTF. DNA of the CDR3: TGTGCCACTGGACAGGGGATTGGTGGGGCCAACGTCCTGACTTTC.

This clone has just one count. The chain carries TRBV6-5 and TRBJ1-2, with 7 bases that match TRBD1. Germline CDR1 reads MNHEY; CDR2 reads SVGAGI. The CDR3 loop spans 13 amino acids. After removal of 5 bases from V and 8 bases from J, the junction contained 8 bases not matched to a gene. CDR3 residues: CASSQQGKVGYTF. DNA of the CDR3: TGTGCCAGCAGTCAACAGGGGAAGGTCGGCTACACCTTC.

This clone was seen a single time. The V call is TRBV19, the J call TRBJ2-3; 13 bases align to TRBD2. Germline V gene lookup returns CDR1 LNHDA and CDR2 SQIVND (reference sequence). V gave up 5 bases and J gave up 5 bases; unmatched junction bases: 4. The CDR3 sequence is 15 residues long. For the CDR3, the DNA is TGTGCCAGTAGTTCGAGACTAGCGGGGGGAGATACGCAGTATTTT. Translation gives CASSSRLAGGDTQYF.

This clone appeared a few times. V is TRBV5-4 and J is TRBJ1-6, with 7 bases that match TRBD1. Germline-derived CDR1 and CDR2 are SGHNT and YYREEE (reference sequence). The CDR3 is 14 residues long. The V segment lost 0 bases and the J segment 7 bases; nucleotides outside the gene matches: 1. CDR3 region: CASSLVQGNSPLHF. In DNA, the CDR3 is TGTGCCAGCAGCTTGGTACAGGGGAATTCACCCCTCCACTTT. Looking up the rest from reference TRBV5-4 and TRBJ1-6 gives the full variable domain: ETGVTQSPTHLIKTRGQQVTLRCSSQSGHNTVSWYQQALGQGPQFIFQYYREEENGRGNFPPRFSGLQFPNYSSELNVNALELDDSALYLCASSLVQGNSPLHFGNGTRLTVT.

The count of this clone is one. The chain carries TRBV5-1 and TRBJ1-4; D uncertain. Germline V gene sequence: CDR1 SGHRS, CDR2 YFSETQ. Trimming took 1 base from V and 2 from J, leaving 9 bases between them. This CDR3 is built from 15 residues. The CDR3 loop reads CASSLQRFTNEKLFF. The CDR3, as DNA: TGCGCCAGCAGCTTGCAGCGTTTCACTAATGAAAAACTGTTTTTT.

The chain carries TRBV30 and TRBJ1-1; D might be TRBD1 (6 bases). The CDR3 runs 13 residues. Germline CDR1 reads GTSNPN; CDR2 reads SVGIG (reference sequence). The V gene lost 4 bases and the J gene lost 4 bases, with 13 bases spanning the gap. The CDR3 sequence: CAWILDSFTEAFF. The CDR3 DNA sequence: TGTGCCTGGATCCTGGACAGTTTCACTGAAGCTTTCTTT.

The V and J genes are TRBV28 and TRBJ1-1, with D maybe TRBD1 (5 bases). V was pared by 9 bases and J by 3 bases, with 20 bases between. The CDR3 has 15 amino acids. Germline CDR1 is MDHEN and CDR2 is SYDVKM. The CDR3 reads CASRPTGEADTEAFF. DNA of the CDR3: TGTGCCAGTAGACCCACAGGCGAGGCGGACACTGAAGCTTTCTTT. The full variable domain, its missing parts supplied by reference TRBV28 and TRBJ1-1, is DVKVTQSSRYLVKRTGEKVFLECVQDMDHENMFWYRQDPGLGLRLIYFSYDVKMKEKGDIPEGYSVSREKKERFSLILESASTNQTSMYLCASRPTGEADTEAFFGQGTRLTVV.

The chain is built from TRBV6-5 and TRBJ1-5; the D gene is possibly TRBD1 (5 bases). Germline CDR1 MNHEY, CDR2 SVGAGI. This CDR3 spans 14 amino acids. V was pared by 5 bases and J by 2 bases, with 10 bases between. The CDR3 nucleotides read TGTGCCAGCAGTCGGACGGGGGGCAATCAGCCCCAGCATTTT. This gives the protein CASSRTGGNQPQHF.

This clone was counted once. The rearrangement uses TRBV4-2 and TRBJ1-2; 10 bases align to TRBD1. The CDR3 consists of 18 residues. Trimming removed 0 bases from V and 3 bases from J; junction bases left unmatched: 10. Germline V gene sequence: CDR1 LGHNA, CDR2 YNFKEQ. This CDR3 is CASSQDPGTGVFDYGYTF. In DNA form, the CDR3 reads TGTGCCAGCAGCCAAGATCCTGGGACAGGGGTGTTTGACTATGGCTACACCTTC.

The chain links TRBV5-1 to TRBJ2-1; D may be TRBD2 (7 bases). The V and J ends lost 4 bases and 5 bases respectively, with 16 bases between them. The length of the CDR3 is 15 residues. The germline CDR1 and CDR2 sequences are SGHRS and YFSETQ. CDR3 sequence: CASSPSGGPNNEQFF. The CDR3 DNA sequence: TGCGCCAGCAGCCCGTCGGGGGGCCCGAACAATGAGCAGTTCTTC.

The J gene is TRBJ2-1, the V gene TRBV30, with D unresolved. Trimming took 3 bases from V and 0 from J, leaving 6 bases between them. This CDR3 is built from 13 residues. In germline, CDR1 is GTSNPN, CDR2 SVGIG (reference sequence). The CDR3 nucleotides read TGTGCCTGGAGCAGATTCTCCTACAATGAGCAGTTCTTC. It is translated as CAWSRFSYNEQFF.

This chain connects TRBV7-3 to TRBJ2-3, with 14 nucleotides matching TRBD2. Germline trimming cut 5 bases from V and 6 bases from J; bases unmatched to any gene: 4. In germline, CDR1 is SGHTA, CDR2 FQGTGA. The CDR3 contains 15 residues. DNA of the CDR3: TGTGCCAGCAGCATGGGACTAGCGGGAGCCGATACGCAGTATTTT. Translation: CASSMGLAGADTQYF.

This clone was observed a single time. The chain carries TRBV28 and TRBJ1-5, with unresolved D. The V gene lost 3 bases and the J gene lost 6 bases, with 15 bases spanning the gap. The CDR3 extends over 15 amino acids. Germline CDR1 and CDR2: MDHEN and SYDVKM. CDR3 DNA sequence: TGTGCCAGCAGTTTTGGTTCCCGGGAGGTTCAGCCCCAGCATTTT. Translation gives CASSFGSREVQPQHF.

The J gene is TRBJ1-1, the V gene TRBV4-3; D perhaps matches TRBD1 (5 bases). Germline V lookup: CDR1 LGHNA, CDR2 YSLEER. This CDR3 spans 16 amino acids. V was clipped by 1 base and J by 0 bases, with 12 bases between them. CDR3 DNA sequence: TGCGCCAGCAGCCAAGGGGGCGCCCGCATGAACACTGAAGCTTTCTTT. Translated, it gives CASSQGGARMNTEAFF.

The chain links TRBV29-1 to TRBJ2-1, with 7 bases fitting TRBD2. This CDR3 is built from 12 residues. Germline CDR1 and CDR2: SQVTM and ANQGSEA. The V gene end was trimmed by 8 bases and the J gene end by 13 bases; junction bases not matched to a gene: 14. The CDR3 is CSPGYRGGVQFF. The DNA for the CDR3 is TGCAGCCCCGGATACCGCGGGGGAGTTCAGTTCTTC.